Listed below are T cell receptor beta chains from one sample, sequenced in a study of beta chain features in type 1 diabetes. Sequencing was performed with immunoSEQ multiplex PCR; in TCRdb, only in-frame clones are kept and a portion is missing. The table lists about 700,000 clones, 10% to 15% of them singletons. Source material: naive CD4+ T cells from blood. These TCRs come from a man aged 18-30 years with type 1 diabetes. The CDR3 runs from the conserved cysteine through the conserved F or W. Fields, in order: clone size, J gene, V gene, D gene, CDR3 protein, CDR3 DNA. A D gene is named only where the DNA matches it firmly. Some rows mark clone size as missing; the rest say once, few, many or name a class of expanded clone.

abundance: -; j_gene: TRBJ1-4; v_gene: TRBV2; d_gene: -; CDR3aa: CASAGQINEKLFF; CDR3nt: TGTGCCAGCGCGGGGCAGATTAATGAAAAACTGTTTTTT
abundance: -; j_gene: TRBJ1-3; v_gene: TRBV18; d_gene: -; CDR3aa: CASSPPPGPGNTIYF; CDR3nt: TGTGCCAGCTCACCACCTCCCGGACCTGGAAACACCATATATTTT
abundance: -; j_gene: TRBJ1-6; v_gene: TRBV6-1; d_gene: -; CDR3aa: CASSAPGGANSPLHF; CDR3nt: TGTGCCAGCAGTGCCCCCGGGGGCGCTAACTCACCCCTCCACTTT
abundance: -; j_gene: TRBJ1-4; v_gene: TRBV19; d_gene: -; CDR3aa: CASSQGAATNEKLFF; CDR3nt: TGTGCCAGTAGTCAAGGAGCCGCAACTAATGAAAAACTGTTTTTT
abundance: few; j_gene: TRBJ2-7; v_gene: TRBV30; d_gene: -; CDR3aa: CAWRGGGFEQYF; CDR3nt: TGTGCCTGGAGGGGTGGGGGATTCGAGCAGTACTTC
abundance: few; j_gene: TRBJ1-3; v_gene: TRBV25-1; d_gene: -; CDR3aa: CASSESGNTIYF; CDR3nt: TGTGCCAGCAGTGAATCTGGAAACACCATATATTTT
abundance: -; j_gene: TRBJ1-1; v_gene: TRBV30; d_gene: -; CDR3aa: CAWSTTPGTGEAFF; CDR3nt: TGTGCCTGGAGTACGACCCCCGGGACGGGTGAAGCTTTCTTT
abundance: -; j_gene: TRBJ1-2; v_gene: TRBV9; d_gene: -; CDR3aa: CASSVVGGSGGYTF; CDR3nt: TGTGCCAGCAGCGTAGTTGGTGGAAGTGGGGGCTACACCTTC
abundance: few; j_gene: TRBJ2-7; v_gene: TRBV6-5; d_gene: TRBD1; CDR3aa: CASSYTGTGDSYEQYF; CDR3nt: TGTGCCAGCAGTTACACCGGGACAGGGGACTCCTACGAGCAGTACTTC
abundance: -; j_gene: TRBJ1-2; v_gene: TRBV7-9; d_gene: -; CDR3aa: CASGRFDGYTF; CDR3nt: TGTGCCAGCGGTAGATTTGATGGCTACACCTTC
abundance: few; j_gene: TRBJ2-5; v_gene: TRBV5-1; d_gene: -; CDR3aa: CASSLSSETQYF; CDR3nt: TGCGCCAGCAGCCTCAGTTCGGAGACCCAGTACTTC
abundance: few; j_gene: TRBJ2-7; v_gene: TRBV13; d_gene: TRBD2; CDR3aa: CASSLASASGNYEQYF; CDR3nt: TGTGCCAGCAGCTTAGCGTCGGCTAGCGGAAATTACGAGCAGTACTTC
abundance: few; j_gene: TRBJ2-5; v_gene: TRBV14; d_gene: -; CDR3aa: CASSQSGNQYF; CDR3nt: TGTGCCAGCAGCCAATCAGGAAATCAGTACTTC
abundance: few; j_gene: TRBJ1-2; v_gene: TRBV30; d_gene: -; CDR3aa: CAWDSGTFNYGYTF; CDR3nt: TGTGCCTGGGATTCCGGGACTTTTAACTATGGCTACACCTTC
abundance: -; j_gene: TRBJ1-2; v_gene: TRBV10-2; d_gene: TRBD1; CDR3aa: CASSEYQGGYGYTF; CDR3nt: TGCGCCAGCAGTGAATACCAGGGGGGCTATGGCTACACCTTC
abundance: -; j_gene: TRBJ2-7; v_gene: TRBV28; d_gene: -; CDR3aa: CASSLIQGYREQYF; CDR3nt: TGTGCCAGCAGCTTGATACAGGGATATCGCGAGCAGTACTTC
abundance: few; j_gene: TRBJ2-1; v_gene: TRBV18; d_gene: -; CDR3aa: CASSPQAAANNEQFF; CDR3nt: TGTGCCAGCTCACCCCAGGCAGCAGCAAACAATGAGCAGTTCTTC
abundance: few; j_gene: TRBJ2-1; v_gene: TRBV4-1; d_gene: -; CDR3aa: CASSQKVGLEGTGEQFF; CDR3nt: TGCGCCAGCAGCCAAAAAGTAGGCCTAGAGGGAACAGGAGAGCAGTTCTTC
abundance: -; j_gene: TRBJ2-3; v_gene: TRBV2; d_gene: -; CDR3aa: CASSESRSDTQYF; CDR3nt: TGTGCCAGCAGTGAATCCCGTAGCGATACGCAGTATTTT
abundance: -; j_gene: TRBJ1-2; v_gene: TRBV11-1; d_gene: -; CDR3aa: CASSQGTYGYTF; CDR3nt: TGTGCCAGCAGCCAAGGGACCTATGGCTACACCTTC
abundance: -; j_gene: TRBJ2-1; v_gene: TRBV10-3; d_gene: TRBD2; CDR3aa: CAIRLEGLAGGDRREQFF; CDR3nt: TGTGCCATCAGGCTCGAGGGACTAGCGGGGGGCGACCGAAGGGAGCAGTTCTTC
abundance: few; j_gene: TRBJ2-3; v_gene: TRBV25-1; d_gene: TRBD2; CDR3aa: CASSDIPSGGSTDTQYF; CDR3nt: TGTGCCAGCAGTGATATCCCCAGCGGGGGGTCCACAGATACGCAGTATTTT
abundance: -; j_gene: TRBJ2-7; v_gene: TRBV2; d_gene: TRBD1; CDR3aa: CASRPGQSYEQYF; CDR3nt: TGTGCCAGCAGGCCGGGACAGTCCTACGAGCAGTACTTC
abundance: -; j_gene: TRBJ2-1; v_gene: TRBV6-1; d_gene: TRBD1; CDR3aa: CASSTGTGSYEQFF; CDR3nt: TGTGCCAGCAGTACCGGGACAGGGTCTTATGAGCAGTTCTTC
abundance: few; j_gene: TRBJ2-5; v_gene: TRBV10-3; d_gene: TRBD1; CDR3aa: CAISEDRGLETQYF; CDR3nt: TGTGCCATCAGTGAAGACAGGGGGTTGGAGACCCAGTACTTC
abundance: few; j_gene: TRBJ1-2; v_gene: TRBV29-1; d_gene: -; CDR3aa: CSSGVDYGYTF; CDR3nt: TGCAGCTCAGGAGTAGACTATGGCTACACCTTC
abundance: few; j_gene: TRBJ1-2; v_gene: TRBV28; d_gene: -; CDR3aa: CASSGFYENYGYTF; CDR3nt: TGTGCCAGCTCCGGGTTCTATGAAAACTATGGCTACACCTTC
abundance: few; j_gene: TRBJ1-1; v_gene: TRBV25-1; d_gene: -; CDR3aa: CASSRPDWGNTEAFF; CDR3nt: TGTGCCAGCAGTCGCCCCGACTGGGGGAACACTGAAGCTTTCTTT
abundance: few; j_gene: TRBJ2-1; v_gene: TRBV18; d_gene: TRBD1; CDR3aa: CASSPPGQDEQFF; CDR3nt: TGTGCCAGCTCACCCCCGGGACAGGATGAGCAGTTCTTC
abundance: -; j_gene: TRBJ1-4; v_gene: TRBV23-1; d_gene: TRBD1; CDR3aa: CASSQSIPQGATNEKLFF; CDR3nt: TGCGCCAGCAGTCAATCGATCCCGCAGGGGGCAACTAATGAAAAACTGTTTTTT
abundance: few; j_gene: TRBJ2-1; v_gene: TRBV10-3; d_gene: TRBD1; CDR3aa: CAISESNRGLNPHNEQFF; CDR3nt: TGTGCCATCAGTGAGTCGAACAGGGGGCTTAACCCCCACAATGAGCAGTTCTTC
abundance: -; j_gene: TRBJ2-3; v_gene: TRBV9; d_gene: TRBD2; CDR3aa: CASSGGSGGQGDTQYF; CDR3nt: TGTGCCAGCAGCGGTGGGAGCGGGGGCCAAGGAGATACGCAGTATTTT
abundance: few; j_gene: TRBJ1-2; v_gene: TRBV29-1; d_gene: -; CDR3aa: CSAGGRGRGYTF; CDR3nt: TGCAGCGCCGGAGGCAGGGGACGAGGCTACACCTTC
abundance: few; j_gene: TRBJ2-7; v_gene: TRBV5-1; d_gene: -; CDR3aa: CASSLGSGYEQYF; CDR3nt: TGCGCCAGCAGCTTGGGATCGGGCTACGAGCAGTACTTC
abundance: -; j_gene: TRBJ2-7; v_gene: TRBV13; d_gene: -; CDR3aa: CASSLEWRDPRPEQYF; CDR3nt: TGTGCCAGCAGCTTAGAGTGGCGGGACCCTCGTCCGGAGCAGTACTTC
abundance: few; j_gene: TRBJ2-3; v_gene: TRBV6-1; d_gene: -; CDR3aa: CASSERQDDTQYF; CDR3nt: TGTGCCAGCAGTGAGAGACAGGACGATACGCAGTATTTT
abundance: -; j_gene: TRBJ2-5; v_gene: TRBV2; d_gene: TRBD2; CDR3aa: CASSVRTSGGLTQYF; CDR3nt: TGTGCCAGCAGCGTCAGGACTAGCGGGGGATTGACCCAGTACTTC
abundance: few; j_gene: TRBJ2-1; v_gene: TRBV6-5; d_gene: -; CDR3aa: CASIPTTTAGNEQFF; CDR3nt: TGTGCCAGCATCCCAACAACCACTGCCGGCAATGAGCAGTTCTTC
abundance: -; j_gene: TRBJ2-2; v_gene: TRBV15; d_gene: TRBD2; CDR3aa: CATSRGPTSGGSPGELFF; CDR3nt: TGTGCCACCAGCAGAGGCCCGACTAGCGGGGGTAGTCCCGGGGAGCTGTTTTTT
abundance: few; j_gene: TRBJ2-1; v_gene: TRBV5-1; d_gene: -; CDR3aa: CASSLPGDYNEQFF; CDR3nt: TGCGCCAGCAGCTTGCCAGGGGACTACAATGAGCAGTTCTTC